The clone carrying this TCR beta chain was seen a handful of times. Reverse transcribed after extraction, RNA yielded cDNA as the sequencing template. TCRdb's table, derived via immunoSEQ multiplex PCR, lists solely in-frame clones and lacks some. The sample holds over 200,000 clones, about 53% seen once. The sample belongs to a study of CD8+ T cells in alopecia areata. Study information: At a dose of 5 to 10 mg twice daily, oral tofacitinib was given to treated patients. The drug, tofacitinib, lasted 6 to 18 months, followed by 6 months off drug.

The CDR3 consists of 11 residues. The ends were cut back, 6 bases at V and 6 bases at J, with 11 bases in the middle. Germline V gene sequence: CDR1 SQVTM, CDR2 ANQGSEA. Alopecia areata patients provided lesional scalp punch biopsies and peripheral blood, both collected for the study. This receptor was taken from a human donor with alopecia areata. The genes are TRBV29-1 and TRBJ1-2; D might be TRBD1 (5 bases). The sequencing here drew on CD4+ T cells sorted from blood, taken at week 0. CDR3 in amino acids: CSVLTGHGYTF. The DNA for the CDR3 is TGCAGCGTCCTAACGGGGCATGGCTACACCTTC. Full variable domain (missing parts from reference TRBV29-1 and TRBJ1-2): SAVISQKPSRDICQRGTSLTIQCQVDSQVTMMFWYRQQPGQSLTLIATANQGSEATYESGFVIDKFPISRPNLTFSTLTVSNMSPEDSSIYLCSVLTGHGYTFGSGTRLTVV.